The sequence of this T cell receptor beta chain was determined in a study of PD-L1 blockade in urothelial cancer. Study-level background: Samples of blood were analyzed 3 weeks (second dose) and 6 weeks after treatment start.

Whole-study results and caveats: Below-median blood TCR clonality before treatment forecast better survival. Tumor-associated clones in blood expanded more at 3 weeks in durable-benefit patients.

The CDR3 sequence is 16 residues long. The J segment lost 4 bases and the V segment lost 7 bases, leaving 7 bases of the junction unmatched. From germline, CDR1 is KGHSH and CDR2 LQKENI. The sample holds a few counts of this clone. What it binds is not known. Synthetic templates analogous to TCR were spiked into all PCRs individually. Measured with immunoSEQ multiplex PCR; TCRdb has only the in-frame clones, and not every one. The sample shows some 45,000 clones, more than 70% of them seen only once. The rearrangement uses TRBV18 and TRBJ2-2; 12 bases map to TRBD2. The sequencing used PBMCs, collected around atezolizumab (anti-PD-L1) treatment. This TCR was sampled from an elderly man with urothelial cancer. The CDR3 protein is CASFFGLAGSTGELFF. Written as DNA, the CDR3 is TGTGCCAGCTTCTTCGGACTAGCGGGAAGCACCGGGGAGCTGTTTTTT.